This TCR beta chain derives from a study of molecular identifiers for immune sequencing clone quantification. The CDR3 contains 14 residues. The V gene's germline CDR1 is LGHDT and CDR2 YNNKEL (reference sequence). With regard to this clonotype: Germline and junction disagree at one end, which may indicate a read error.

TCRdb ran MiXCR on the PCR reads and lists one entry per CDR3 protein. This sample yields approximately 670,000 distinct CDR3 sequences, of which about 20% are seen a single time; roughly 0.83% belongs to the top ten. The sample taken for sequencing was naive CD8+ T cells from blood, with Jurkat cell RNA spiked in. Subset noted: FACS-sorted CD8+CD4-CCR7+CD45RA+ naive T cells. This TCR came from a human donor in good health. Some libraries in this study had Jurkat cell RNA spiked in. The chain links TRBV3-1 to TRBJ2-7, with D possibly being TRBD1 (5 bases). CDR3 amino acids: CASSPIQGSYERYF. The CDR3 coding sequence is TGTGCCAGCAGCCCCATCCAGGGATCCTACGAGCGGTACTTC.